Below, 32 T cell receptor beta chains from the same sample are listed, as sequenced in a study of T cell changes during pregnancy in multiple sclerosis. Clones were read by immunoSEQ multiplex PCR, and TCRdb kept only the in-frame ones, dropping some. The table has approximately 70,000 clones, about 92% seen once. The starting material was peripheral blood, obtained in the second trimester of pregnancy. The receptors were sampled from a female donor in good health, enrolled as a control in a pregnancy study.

Here the CDR3 DNA reads TGTGCCAGCAGCTTGAGGGGGGGCTCGGGAAACACCATATATTTT. It yields the protein CASSLRGGSGNTIYF. The chain uses TRBV5-4 and TRBJ1-3; a weak D match, TRBD1 (6 bases). The V gene's germline CDR1 is SGHNT and CDR2 YYREEE (reference sequence). V lost 1 base to trimming and J lost 4 bases, with 12 bases between them. The CDR3 contains 15 residues.

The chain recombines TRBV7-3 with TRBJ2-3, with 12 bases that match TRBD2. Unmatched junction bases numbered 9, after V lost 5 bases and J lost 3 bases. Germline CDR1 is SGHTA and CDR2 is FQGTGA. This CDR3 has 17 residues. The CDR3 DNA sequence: TGTGCCAGCAGCAGAGGCCTAGCGGGAGGGGGAACAGATACGCAGTATTTT. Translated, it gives CASSRGLAGGGTDTQYF.

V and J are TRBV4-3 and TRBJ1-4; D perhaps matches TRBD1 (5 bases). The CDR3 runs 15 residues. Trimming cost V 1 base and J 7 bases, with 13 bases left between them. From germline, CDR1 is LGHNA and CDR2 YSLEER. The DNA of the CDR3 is TGCGCCAGCAGCCAAGGTTGGGGGGGAAGTGAAAAACTGTTTTTT. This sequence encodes CASSQGWGGSEKLFF.

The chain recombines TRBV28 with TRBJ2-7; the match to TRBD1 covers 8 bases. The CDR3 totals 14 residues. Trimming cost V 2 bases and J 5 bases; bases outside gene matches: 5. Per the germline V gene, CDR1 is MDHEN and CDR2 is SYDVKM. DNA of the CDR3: TGTGCCAGCAGTTTACAGGGGGCGATTGACGAGCAGTACTTC. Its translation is CASSLQGAIDEQYF.

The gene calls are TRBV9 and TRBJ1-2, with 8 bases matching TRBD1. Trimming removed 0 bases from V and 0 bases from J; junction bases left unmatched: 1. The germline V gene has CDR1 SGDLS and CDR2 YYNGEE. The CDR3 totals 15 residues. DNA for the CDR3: TGTGCCAGCAGCGTAGAGGACAGGGCTAACTATGGCTACACCTTC. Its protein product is CASSVEDRANYGYTF.

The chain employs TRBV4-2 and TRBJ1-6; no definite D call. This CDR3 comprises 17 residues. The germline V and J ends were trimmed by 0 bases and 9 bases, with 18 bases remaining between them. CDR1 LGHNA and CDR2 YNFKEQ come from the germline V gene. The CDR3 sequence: CASSQETHGGDGSPLHF. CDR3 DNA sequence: TGTGCCAGCAGCCAAGAAACCCACGGCGGGGATGGTTCACCCCTCCACTTT.

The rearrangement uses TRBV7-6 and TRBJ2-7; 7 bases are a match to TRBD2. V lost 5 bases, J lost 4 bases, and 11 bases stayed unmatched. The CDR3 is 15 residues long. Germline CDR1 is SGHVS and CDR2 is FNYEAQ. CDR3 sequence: CASSPSGGVGYEQYF. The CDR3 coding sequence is TGTGCCAGCAGCCCCAGTGGGGGGGTTGGGTACGAGCAGTACTTC.

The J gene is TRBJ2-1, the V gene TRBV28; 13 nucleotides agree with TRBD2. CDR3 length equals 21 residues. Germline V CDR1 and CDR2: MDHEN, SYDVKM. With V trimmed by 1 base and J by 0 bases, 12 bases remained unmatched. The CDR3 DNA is TGTGCCAGCAGTTTATACCTTCGACTAGCGGGGGGCCTAAACTCCTACAATGAGCAGTTCTTC. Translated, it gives CASSLYLRLAGGLNSYNEQFF.

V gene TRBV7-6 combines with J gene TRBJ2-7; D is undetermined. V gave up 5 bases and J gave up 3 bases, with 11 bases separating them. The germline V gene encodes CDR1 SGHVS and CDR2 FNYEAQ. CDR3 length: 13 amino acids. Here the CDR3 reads CASSPEWSYEQYF. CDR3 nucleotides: TGTGCCAGCAGCCCCGAGTGGAGCTACGAGCAGTACTTC.

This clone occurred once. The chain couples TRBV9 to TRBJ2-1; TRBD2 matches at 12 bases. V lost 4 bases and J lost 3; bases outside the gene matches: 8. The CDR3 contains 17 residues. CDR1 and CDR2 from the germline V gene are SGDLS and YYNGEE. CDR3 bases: TGTGCCAGCAGCACACGACTAGCGGGAGCCCTCTACAATGAGCAGTTCTTC. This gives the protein CASSTRLAGALYNEQFF.

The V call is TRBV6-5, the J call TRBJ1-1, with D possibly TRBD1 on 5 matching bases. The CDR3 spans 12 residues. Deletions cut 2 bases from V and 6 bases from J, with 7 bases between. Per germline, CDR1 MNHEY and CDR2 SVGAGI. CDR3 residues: CASSYRGSEAFF. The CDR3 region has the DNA TGTGCCAGCAGTTACAGGGGATCTGAAGCTTTCTTT.

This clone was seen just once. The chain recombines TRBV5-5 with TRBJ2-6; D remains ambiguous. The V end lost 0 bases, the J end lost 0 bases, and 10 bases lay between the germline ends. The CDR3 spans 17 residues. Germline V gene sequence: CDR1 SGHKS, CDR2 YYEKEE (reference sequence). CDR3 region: CASSLVAGGSGANVLTF. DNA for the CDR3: TGTGCCAGCAGCTTGGTGGCAGGTGGCTCTGGGGCCAACGTCCTGACTTTC.

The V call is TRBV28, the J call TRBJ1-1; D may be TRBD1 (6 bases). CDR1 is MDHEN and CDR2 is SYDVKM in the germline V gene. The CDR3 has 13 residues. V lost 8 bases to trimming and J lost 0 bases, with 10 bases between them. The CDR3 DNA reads TGTGCCAGCTCCGGGACACTGAACACTGAAGCTTTCTTT. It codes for CASSGTLNTEAFF.

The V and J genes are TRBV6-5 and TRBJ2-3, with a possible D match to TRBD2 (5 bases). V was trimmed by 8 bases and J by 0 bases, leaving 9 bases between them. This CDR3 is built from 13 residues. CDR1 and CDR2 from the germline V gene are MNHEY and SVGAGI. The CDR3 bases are TGTGCCAGCGCGGGCCTTAGCACAGATACGCAGTATTTT. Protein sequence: CASAGLSTDTQYF.

The CDR3 reads CASSPSGPGETQYF. The CDR3 DNA reads as TGTGCCAGCAGCCCTAGCGGCCCGGGAGAGACCCAGTACTTC. V and J are TRBV11-3 and TRBJ2-5, with 7 bases lining up with TRBD2. CDR1 is SGHNT and CDR2 is YENEEA in the germline V gene. This CDR3 has 14 residues. The V and J ends lost 5 bases and 4 bases, in that order; junction bases with no gene match: 7.

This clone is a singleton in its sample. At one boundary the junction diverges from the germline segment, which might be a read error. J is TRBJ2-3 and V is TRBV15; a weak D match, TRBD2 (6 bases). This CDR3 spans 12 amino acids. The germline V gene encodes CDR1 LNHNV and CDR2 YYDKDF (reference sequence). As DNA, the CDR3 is TGTGCCACCAGCAGAGGACTAGATCCGCAGTATTTT. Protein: CATSRGLDPQYF.

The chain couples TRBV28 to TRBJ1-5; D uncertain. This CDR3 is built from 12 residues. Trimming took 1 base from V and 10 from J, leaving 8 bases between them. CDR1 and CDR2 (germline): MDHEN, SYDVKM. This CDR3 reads CASSLFLAPQHF. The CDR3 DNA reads TGTGCCAGCAGTTTATTCCTGGCCCCCCAGCATTTT.

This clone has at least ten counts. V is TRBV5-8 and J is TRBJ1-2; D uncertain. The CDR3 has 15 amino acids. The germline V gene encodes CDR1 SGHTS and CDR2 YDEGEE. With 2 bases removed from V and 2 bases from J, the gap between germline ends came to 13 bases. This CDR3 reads CASSFIAEINYGYTF. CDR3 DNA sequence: TGTGCCAGCAGCTTTATTGCGGAGATCAACTATGGCTACACCTTC.

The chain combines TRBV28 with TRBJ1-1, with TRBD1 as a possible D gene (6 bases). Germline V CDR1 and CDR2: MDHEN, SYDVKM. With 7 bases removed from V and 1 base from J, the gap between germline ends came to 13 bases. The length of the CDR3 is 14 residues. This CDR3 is CASIGTPSNTEAFF. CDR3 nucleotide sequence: TGTGCCAGCATTGGGACACCTTCGAACACTGAAGCTTTCTTT.

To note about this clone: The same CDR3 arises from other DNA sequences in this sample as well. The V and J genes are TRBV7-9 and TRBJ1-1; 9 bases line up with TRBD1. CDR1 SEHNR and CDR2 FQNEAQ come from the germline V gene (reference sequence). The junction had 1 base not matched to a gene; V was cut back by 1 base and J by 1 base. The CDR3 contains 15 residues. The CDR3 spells CASSLGTGANTEAFF. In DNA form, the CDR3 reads TGTGCCAGCAGCTTAGGGACAGGGGCGAACACTGAAGCTTTCTTT.

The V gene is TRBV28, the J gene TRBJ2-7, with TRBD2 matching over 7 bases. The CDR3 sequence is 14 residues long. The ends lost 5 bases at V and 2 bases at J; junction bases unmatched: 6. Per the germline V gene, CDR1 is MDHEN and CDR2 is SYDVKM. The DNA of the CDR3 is TGTGCCAGCAGTAGCGGGGACCTAACCTACGAGCAGTACTTC. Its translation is CASSSGDLTYEQYF.

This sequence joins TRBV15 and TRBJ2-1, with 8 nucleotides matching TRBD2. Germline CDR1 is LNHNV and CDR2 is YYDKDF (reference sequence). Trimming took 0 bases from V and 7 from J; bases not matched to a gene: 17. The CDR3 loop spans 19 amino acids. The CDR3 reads CATSRDRVGGAGALNEQFF. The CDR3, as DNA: TGTGCCACCAGCAGAGATCGGGTGGGAGGAGCGGGAGCTCTGAATGAGCAGTTCTTC.

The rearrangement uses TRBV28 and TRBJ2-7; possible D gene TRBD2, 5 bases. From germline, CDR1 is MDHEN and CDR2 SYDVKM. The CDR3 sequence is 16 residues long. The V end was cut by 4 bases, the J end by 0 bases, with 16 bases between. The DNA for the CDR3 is TGTGCCAGCAGTTGGGGAGTGGTGGCCCTCTCCTACGAGCAGTACTTC. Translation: CASSWGVVALSYEQYF.

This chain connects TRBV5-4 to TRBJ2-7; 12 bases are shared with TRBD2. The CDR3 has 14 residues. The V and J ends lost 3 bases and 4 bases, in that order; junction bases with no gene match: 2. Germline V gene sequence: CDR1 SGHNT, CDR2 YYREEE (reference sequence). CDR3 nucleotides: TGTGCCAGCAGCTGGGGACTAGCGGGTTACGAGCAGTACTTC. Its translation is CASSWGLAGYEQYF.

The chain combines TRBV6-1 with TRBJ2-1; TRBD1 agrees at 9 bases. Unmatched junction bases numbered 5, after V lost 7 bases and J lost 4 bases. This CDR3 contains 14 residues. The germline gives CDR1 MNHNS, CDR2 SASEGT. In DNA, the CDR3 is TGTGCCAGCAAGAGGACAGGGGTATACAATGAGCAGTTCTTC. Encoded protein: CASKRTGVYNEQFF.

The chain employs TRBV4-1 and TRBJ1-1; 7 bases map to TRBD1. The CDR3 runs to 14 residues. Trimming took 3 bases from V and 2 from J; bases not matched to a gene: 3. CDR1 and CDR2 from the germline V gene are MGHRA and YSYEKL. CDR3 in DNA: TGCGCCAGCAGCCAGTGGACAGGTAACACTGAAGCTTTCTTT. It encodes CASSQWTGNTEAFF.

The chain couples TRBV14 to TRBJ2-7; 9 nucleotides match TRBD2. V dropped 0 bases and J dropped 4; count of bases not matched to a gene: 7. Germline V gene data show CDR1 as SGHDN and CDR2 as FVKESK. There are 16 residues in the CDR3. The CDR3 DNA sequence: TGTGCCAGCAGCCAAGATCCTAGCGGGGCCCATTACGAGCAGTACTTC. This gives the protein CASSQDPSGAHYEQYF.

The DNA for the CDR3 is TGTGCCAGCAGCTCTCCCGGGGACACCGGGGAGCTGTTTTTT. Protein product: CASSSPGDTGELFF. This chain joins TRBV5-4 and TRBJ2-2, with a tentative D call TRBD2 (5 bases). Germline CDR1 reads SGHNT; CDR2 reads YYREEE (reference sequence). With 3 bases removed from V and 3 bases from J, the gap between germline ends came to 9 bases. There are 14 residues in the CDR3. Using reference TRBV5-4 and TRBJ2-2 for the parts outside the CDR3, the full variable domain is ETGVTQSPTHLIKTRGQQVTLRCSSQSGHNTVSWYQQALGQGPQFIFQYYREEENGRGNFPPRFSGLQFPNYSSELNVNALELDDSALYLCASSSPGDTGELFFGEGSRLTVL.

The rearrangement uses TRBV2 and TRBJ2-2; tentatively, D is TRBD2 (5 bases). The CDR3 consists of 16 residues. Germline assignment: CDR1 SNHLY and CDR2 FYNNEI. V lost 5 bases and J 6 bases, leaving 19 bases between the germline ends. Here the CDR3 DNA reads TGTGCCAGCAGTCAGAGAGGGAGTGGGGTCGCCGGGGAGCTGTTTTTT. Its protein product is CASSQRGSGVAGELFF.

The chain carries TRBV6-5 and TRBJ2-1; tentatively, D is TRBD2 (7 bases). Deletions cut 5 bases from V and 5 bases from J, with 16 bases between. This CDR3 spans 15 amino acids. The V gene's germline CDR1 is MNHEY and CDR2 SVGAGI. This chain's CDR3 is CASSPLGGTNNEQFF. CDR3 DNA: TGTGCCAGCAGTCCCTTGGGGGGGACAAACAATGAGCAGTTCTTC.

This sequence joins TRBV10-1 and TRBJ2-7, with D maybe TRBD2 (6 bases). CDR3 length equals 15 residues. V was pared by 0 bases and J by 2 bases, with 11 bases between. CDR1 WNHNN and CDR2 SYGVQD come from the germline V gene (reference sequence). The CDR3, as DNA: TGCGCCAGCAGTGAGTCGCCGGGACTTCCCTACGAGCAGTACTTC. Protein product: CASSESPGLPYEQYF.

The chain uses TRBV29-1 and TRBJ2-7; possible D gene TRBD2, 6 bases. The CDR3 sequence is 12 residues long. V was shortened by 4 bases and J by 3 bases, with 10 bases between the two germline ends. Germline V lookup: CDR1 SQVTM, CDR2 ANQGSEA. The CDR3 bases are TGCAGCGTTGGGGATAGCGGCTACGAGCAGTACTTC. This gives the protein CSVGDSGYEQYF.